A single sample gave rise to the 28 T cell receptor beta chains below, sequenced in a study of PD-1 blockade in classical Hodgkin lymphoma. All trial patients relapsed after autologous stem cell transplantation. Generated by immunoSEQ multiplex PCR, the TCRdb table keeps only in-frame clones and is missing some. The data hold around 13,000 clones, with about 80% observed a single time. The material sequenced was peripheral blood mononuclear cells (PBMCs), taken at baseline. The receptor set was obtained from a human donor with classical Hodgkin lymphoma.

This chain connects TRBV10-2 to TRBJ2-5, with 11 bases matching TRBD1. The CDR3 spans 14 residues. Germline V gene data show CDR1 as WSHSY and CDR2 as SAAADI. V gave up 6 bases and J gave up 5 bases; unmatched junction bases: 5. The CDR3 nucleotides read TGCGCCAGCAGCCTTGGGGACAGGGGGGAGACCCAGTACTTC. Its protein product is CASSLGDRGETQYF.

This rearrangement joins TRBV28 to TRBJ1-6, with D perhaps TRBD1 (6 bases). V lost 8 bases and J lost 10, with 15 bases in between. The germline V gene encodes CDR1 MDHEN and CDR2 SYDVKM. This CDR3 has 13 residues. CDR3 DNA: TGTGCCAGCGATAGGGATGGGGGCTCACCCCTCCACTTT. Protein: CASDRDGGSPLHF.

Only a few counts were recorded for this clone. As DNA, the CDR3 is TGTGCCAGCAGTGGGGGACAGGGGTATAATTCACCCCTCCACTTT. This encodes CASSGGQGYNSPLHF. This chain links TRBV6-4 with TRBJ1-6; 10 bases fit TRBD1. The V gene end was trimmed by 4 bases and the J gene end by 4 bases; junction bases not matched to a gene: 1. CDR1 and CDR2 from the germline V gene are MRHNA and SNTAGT. The CDR3 length is 15 residues.

The CDR3 DNA sequence: TGTGCCAGCAGCCCTCCGGGACTAGACGAGCAGTACTTC. Its translation is CASSPPGLDEQYF. The chain has TRBV7-8 and TRBJ2-5; TRBD2 agrees at 8 bases. The closer fit of TRBJ2-7 to the DNA end suggests the J call may be wrong. CDR1 is SGHVS and CDR2 is FQNEAQ in the germline V gene. The CDR3 runs 13 residues.

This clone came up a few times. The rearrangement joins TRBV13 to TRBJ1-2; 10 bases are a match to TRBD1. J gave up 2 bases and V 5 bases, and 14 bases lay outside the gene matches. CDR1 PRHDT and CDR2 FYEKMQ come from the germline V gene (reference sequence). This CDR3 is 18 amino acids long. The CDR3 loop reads CASSTDRGRPIPNYGYTF. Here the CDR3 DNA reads TGTGCCAGCAGCACGGACAGGGGGAGACCGATTCCCAACTATGGCTACACCTTC. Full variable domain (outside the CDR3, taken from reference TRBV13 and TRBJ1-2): AAGVIQSPRHLIKEKRETATLKCYPIPRHDTVYWYQQGPGQDPQFLISFYEKMQSDKGSIPDRFSAQQFSDYHSELNMSSLELGDSALYFCASSTDRGRPIPNYGYTFGSGTRLTVV.

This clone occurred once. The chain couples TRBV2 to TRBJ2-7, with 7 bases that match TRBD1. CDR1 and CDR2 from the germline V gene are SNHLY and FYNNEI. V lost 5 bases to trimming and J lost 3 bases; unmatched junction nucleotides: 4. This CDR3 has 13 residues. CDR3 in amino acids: CASSRDRDYEQYV. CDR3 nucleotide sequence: TGTGCCAGCAGTCGAGACAGGGACTACGAGCAGTACGTC.

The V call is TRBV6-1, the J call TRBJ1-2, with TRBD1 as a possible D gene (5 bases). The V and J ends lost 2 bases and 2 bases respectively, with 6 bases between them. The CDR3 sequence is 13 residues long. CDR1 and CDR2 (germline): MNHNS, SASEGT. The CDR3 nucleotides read TGTGCCAGCAGTGAATCAGGGAACTATGGCTACACCTTC. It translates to CASSESGNYGYTF.

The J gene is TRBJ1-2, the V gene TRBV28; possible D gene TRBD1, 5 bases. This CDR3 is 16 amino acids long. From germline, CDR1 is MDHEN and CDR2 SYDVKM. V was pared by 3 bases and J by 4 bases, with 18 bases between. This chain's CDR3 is CASSFQGTGTPYGYTF. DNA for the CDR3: TGTGCCAGCAGTTTCCAAGGCACCGGGACCCCCTATGGCTACACCTTC.

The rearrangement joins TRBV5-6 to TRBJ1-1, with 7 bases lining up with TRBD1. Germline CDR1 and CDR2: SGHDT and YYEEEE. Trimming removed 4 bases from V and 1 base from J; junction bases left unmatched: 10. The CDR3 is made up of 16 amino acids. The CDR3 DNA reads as TGTGCCAGCAGCCGTAGGGGGCCCCAGGCGAACACTGAAGCTTTCTTT. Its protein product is CASSRRGPQANTEAFF.

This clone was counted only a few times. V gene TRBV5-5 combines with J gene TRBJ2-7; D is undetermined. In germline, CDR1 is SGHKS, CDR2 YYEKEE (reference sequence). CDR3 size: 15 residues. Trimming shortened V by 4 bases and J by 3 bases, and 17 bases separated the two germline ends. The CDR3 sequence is CASSHDINHFYEQYF. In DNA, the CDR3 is TGTGCCAGCAGCCATGACATAAACCACTTCTACGAGCAGTACTTC.

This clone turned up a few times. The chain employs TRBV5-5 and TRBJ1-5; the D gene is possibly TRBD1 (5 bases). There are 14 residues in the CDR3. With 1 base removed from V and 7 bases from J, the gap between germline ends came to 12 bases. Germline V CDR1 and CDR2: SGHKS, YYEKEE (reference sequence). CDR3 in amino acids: CASSLSAGQQPQHF. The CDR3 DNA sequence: TGTGCCAGCAGCTTGTCGGCAGGGCAGCAGCCCCAGCATTTT.

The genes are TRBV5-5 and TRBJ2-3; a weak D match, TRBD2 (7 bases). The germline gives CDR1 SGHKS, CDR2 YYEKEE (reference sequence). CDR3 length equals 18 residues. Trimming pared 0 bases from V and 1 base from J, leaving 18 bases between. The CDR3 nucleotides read TGTGCCAGCAGCTTGGATCGCGGGGGCAATCCGGGCACAGATACGCAGTATTTT. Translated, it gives CASSLDRGGNPGTDTQYF.

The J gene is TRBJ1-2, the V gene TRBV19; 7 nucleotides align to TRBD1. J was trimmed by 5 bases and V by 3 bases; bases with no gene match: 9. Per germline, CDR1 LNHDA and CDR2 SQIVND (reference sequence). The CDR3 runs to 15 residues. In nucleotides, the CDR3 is TGTGCCAGTAGTATCCGTCGACAGGGAGGTTATGGCTACACCTTC. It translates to CASSIRRQGGYGYTF.

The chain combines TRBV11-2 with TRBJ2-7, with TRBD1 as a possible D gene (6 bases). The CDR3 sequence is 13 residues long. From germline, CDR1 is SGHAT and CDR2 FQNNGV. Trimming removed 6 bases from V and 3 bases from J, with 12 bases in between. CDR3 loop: CASRIGQSYEQYF. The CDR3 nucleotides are TGTGCCAGCAGAATAGGACAGAGCTACGAGCAGTACTTC.

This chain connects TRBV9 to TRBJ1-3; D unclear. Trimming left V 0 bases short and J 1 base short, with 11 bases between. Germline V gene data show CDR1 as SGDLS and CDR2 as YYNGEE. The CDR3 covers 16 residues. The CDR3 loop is CASSVGPGGSGNTIYF. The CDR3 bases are TGTGCCAGCAGCGTAGGTCCAGGAGGGTCTGGAAACACCATATATTTT.

In DNA form, the CDR3 reads TGTGCCAGCGATGACAGGTATTATAATGAAAAACTGTTTTTT. Protein: CASDDRYYNEKLFF. This rearrangement joins TRBV6-1 to TRBJ1-4; maybe TRBD1 (6 bases). The CDR3 is 14 residues long. Germline V gene lookup returns CDR1 MNHNS and CDR2 SASEGT. Trimming left V 8 bases short and J 4 bases short, with 14 bases between.

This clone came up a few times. Here the CDR3 DNA reads TGTGCCAGCAGTGGGAGTCACTACACCTTC. Translating it yields CASSGSHYTF. The V call is TRBV9, the J call TRBJ1-2; D is ambiguous. The germline V and J ends were trimmed by 5 bases and 10 bases, with 9 bases remaining between them. This CDR3 has 10 residues. CDR1 and CDR2 from the germline V gene are SGDLS and YYNGEE.

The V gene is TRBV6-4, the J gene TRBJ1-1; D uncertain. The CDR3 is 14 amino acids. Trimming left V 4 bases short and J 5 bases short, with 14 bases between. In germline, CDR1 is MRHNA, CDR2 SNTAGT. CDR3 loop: CASSATDRSTEAFF. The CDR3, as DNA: TGTGCCAGCAGTGCTACCGACCGTTCTACTGAAGCTTTCTTT.

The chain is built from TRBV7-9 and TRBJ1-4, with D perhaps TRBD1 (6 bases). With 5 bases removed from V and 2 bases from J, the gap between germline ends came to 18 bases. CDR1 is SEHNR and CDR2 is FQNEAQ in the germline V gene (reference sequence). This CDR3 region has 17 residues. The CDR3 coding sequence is TGTGCCAGCAGCCCCTTCGGGGGGCAGGCCACTAATGAAAAACTGTTTTTT. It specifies CASSPFGGQATNEKLFF.

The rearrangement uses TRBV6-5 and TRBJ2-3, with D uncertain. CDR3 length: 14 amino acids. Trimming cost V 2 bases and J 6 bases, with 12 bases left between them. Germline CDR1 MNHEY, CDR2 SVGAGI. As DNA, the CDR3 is TGTGCCAGCAGTTACAGGAAGGGCGCGGATACGCAGTATTTT. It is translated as CASSYRKGADTQYF.

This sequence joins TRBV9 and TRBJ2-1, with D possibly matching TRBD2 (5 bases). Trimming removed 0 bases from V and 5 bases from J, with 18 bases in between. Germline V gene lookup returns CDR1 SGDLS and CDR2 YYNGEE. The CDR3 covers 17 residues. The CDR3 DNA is TGTGCCAGCAGCGTAGTCGATTTGGTAGACGGGAACAATGAGCAGTTCTTC. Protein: CASSVVDLVDGNNEQFF. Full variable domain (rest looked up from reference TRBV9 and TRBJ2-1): DSGVTQTPKHLITATGQRVTLRCSPRSGDLSVYWYQQSLDQGLQFLIQYYNGEERAKGNILERFSAQQFPDLHSELNLSSLELGDSALYFCASSVVDLVDGNNEQFFGPGTRLTVL.

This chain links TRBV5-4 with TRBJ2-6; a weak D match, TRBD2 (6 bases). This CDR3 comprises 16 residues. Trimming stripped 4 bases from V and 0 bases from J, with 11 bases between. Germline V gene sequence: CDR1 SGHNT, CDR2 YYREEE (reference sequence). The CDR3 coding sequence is TGTGCCAGCAGCCAAGGCGGGGCCTCTGGGGCCAACGTCCTGACTTTC. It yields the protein CASSQGGASGANVLTF.

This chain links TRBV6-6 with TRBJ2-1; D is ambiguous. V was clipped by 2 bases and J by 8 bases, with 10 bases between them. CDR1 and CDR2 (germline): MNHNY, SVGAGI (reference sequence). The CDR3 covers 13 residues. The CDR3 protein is CASSYTTWHEQFF. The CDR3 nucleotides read TGTGCCAGCAGTTACACAACTTGGCATGAGCAGTTCTTC.

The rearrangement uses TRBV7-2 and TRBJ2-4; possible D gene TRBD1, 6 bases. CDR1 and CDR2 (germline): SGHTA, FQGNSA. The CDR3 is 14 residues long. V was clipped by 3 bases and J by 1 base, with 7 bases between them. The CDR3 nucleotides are TGTGCCAGCAGCTTCGGACAGGCCAAAAACATTCAGTACTTC. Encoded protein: CASSFGQAKNIQYF.

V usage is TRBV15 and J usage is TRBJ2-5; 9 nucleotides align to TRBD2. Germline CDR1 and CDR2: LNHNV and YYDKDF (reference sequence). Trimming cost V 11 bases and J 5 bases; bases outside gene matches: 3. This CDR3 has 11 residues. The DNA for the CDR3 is TGTGCCGCGGGGGGGTTTGAGACCCAGTACTTC. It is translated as CAAGGFETQYF.

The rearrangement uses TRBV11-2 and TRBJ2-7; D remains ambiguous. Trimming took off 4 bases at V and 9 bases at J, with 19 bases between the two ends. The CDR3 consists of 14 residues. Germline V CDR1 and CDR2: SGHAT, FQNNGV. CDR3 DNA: TGTGCCAGCAGCTCCCGGGTGGCCCCTTTAAGGCAGTACTTC. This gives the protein CASSSRVAPLRQYF.

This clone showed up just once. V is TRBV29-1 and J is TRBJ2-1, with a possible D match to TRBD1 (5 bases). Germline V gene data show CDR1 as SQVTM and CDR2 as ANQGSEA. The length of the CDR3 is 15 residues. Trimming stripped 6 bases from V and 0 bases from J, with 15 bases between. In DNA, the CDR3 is TGCAGCGTACTGACAGCGACAAGCTCCTACAATGAGCAGTTCTTC. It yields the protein CSVLTATSSYNEQFF.

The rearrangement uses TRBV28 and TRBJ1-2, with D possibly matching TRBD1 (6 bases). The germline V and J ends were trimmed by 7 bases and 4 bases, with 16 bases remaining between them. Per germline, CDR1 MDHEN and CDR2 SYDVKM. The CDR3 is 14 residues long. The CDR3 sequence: CASTNQGPGYGYTF. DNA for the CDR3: TGTGCCAGCACCAACCAGGGGCCGGGCTATGGCTACACCTTC.